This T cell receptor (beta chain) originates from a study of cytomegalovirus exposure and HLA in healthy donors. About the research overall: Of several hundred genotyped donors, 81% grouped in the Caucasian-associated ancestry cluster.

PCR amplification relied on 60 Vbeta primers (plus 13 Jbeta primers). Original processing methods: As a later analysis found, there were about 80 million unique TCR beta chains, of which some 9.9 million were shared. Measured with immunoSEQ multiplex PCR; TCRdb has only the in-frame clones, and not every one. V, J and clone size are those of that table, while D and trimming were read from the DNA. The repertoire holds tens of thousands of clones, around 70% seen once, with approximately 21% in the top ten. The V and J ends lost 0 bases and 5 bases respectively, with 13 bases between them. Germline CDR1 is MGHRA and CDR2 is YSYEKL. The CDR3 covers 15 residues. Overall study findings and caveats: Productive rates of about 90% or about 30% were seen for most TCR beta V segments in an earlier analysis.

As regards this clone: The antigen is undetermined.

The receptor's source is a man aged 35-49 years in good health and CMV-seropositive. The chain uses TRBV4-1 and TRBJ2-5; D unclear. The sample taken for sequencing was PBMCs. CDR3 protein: CASSQDLGLWETQYF. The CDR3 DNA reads TGCGCCAGCAGCCAAGATCTTGGGCTATGGGAGACCCAGTACTTC.